This T cell receptor beta chain originates from a study of blood T cell repertoires in COVID-19. Study information: The study drew acute and convalescent COVID-19 samples from the United States, Italy and Spain. Sources were T cells, B-cell-depleted T cells, or PBMCs; the material itself was cDNA or gDNA.

This clone came up once. The CDR3 has 19 amino acids. With V trimmed by 4 bases and J by 3 bases, 18 bases remained unmatched. Per the germline V gene, CDR1 is SGDLS and CDR2 is YYNGEE. Authors' data handling: Cell counts per sample came from amplifying reference gene primers. Generated by immunoSEQ multiplex PCR, the TCRdb table keeps only in-frame clones and is missing some. V and J calls and clone size follow that table, whereas D and trimming were derived from the DNA. The sample has about 170,000 clones; 88% are singletons. J is TRBJ2-3 and V is TRBV9; 9 positions match TRBD1. This clonotype was obtained from a man over 45 who had recovered from COVID-19. Sample: peripheral blood. Written as DNA, the CDR3 is TGTGCCAGCAGCCCTCGATCGTCCCCTAGACAGGGGGTGACAGATACGCAGTATTTT. Protein: CASSPRSSPRQGVTDTQYF.